This T cell receptor (beta chain) was found in a study of T cell responses to AZD1222 COVID-19 vaccine (dated by TCRdb to the early 2020s). With regard to the full study: AZD1222 recipients given second doses at about 4 weeks or at about 12 weeks were pooled, since spike-specific TCR depth and breadth were not found to differ between the two schedules. TCR sequencing covered about 230 trial participants: some 210 given two doses of AZD1222 and around 25 given two doses of MenACWY control vaccine. Trial participants were enrolled by age into 18-55, 56-69 and 70-plus year subgroups, with around 140, 26 and 57 TCR-sequenced participants respectively. What the research found in general, with its limitations: Spike-specific TCR breadth and depth rose significantly after two AZD1222 doses compared with day 0 and with MenACWY recipients. Most participants were white British and females outnumbered males, and the authors suggested that clonal diversity may have been underestimated. Conclusions about previously exposed vaccinees are limited, since just five or six AZD1222 recipients were seropositive for SARS-CoV-2 at baseline. In the small 56-69-year group, the increase in depth fell short of significance, most likely because of low power. The whole spike protein was spanned by vaccine-associated CD4 TCRs, and dominant responses were seen in regions 160-218 and 743-854. Because no day 14 peak-response samples were available, the repertoires could be characterized only after the peak T cell response. Nearly half of unique spike-specific TCRs reportedly recognized epitopes outside regions mutated in the B.1.351 and B.1.1.7 variants.

As concerns this clone: The clone's antigen remains unknown. Per-base qualities were not stored, and no clone one base away is much larger.

The CDR3 regions of human TCRbeta chains were analyzed by immunosequencing. In the original analysis: Repertoire TCRs were matched against a reference library of SARS-CoV-2-specific TCRs generated with the MIRA antigen-specificity platform. Breadth was defined as the fraction of unique TCRs that were SARS-CoV-2-associated, and depth was defined as the fraction of total T cells that were SARS-CoV-2-associated. Using the MIRA data, each spike-specific TCR was assigned both to the spike region to which the TCR was reactive and to a CD4 or CD8 class. Log10-transformed breadth and depth values were compared by one-way ANOVA with Sidak's multiple comparisons tests. TCRdb took this table from immuneACCESS and kept in-frame rearrangements with V and J called. Such tables lack part of the clones; where checked against another copy, unresolved V genes explain under half of the gap, and the rest is unexplained. V and J calls and clone size are copied from that table; D and trimming were computed from the DNA. The sample yields 100,000 to 150,000 clones; roughly nine tenths were counted once. 9.8% of the sample is taken by the ten largest.

The CDR3 has 14 amino acids, counting the end cysteine and phenylalanine. Only the CDR3 part of the read is kept: 42 bases, read in frame from the first base. A distance of 11 bases separates the germline ends of V and J, which lose 0 bases and 5 bases respectively. According to the germline V gene, CDR1 reads SGHNT and CDR2 reads YENEEA. The sample's time point label is to be understood as: baseline before first vaccination. Vaccinee samples were obtained from the UK trials COV001 and COV002, which included a single-blind randomized controlled phase 2/3 trial of AZD1222 (ChAdOx1 nCoV-19) in healthy adults. For TCRbeta chain sequencing, PBMC samples from trial participants were taken at day 0 and at day 28 after the second dose.

Source: peripheral blood, taken on day 0 of AZD1222 vaccination. The receptor was derived from an adult in good health. The rearranged chain carries TRBV11-3 and TRBJ2-7; possibly the D gene is TRBD2, per 7 matching bases. CDR3 protein: CASSLDQGRDEQYF. The DNA sequence is given as TGTGCCAGCAGCTTAGATCAGGGGAGGGACGAGCAGTACTTC.